Below are 20 T cell receptor beta chains sequenced from a single sample in a study of regulatory T cells in long-lasting Graves disease. Arm-PCR of CDR3 regions and iRepertoire HTBI primers were the basis on which TCR beta libraries were built. TCRdb itself ran the multiplex PCR reads through MiXCR, one entry per CDR3 protein. This sample carries hundreds of thousands of distinct CDR3 sequences, more than 15% of them seen once, and the ten largest clones take approximately 25%. Documented time point: newly diagnosed GD, antithyroid drugs for less than 3 months. Scientists built the TCR library using RNA that was extracted from PBMCs. The same specimen was also included in a second study, on T cells in Graves' hyperthyroidism and ophthalmopathy.

The sequences come from peripheral blood mononuclear cells (PBMCs), collected at new diagnosis, from a patient treated with antithyroid drugs. These receptor sequences come from a woman aged 40-60 years with Graves disease.

This clonotype appeared a few times. The J gene is TRBJ2-1, the V gene TRBV7-6; D may be TRBD2 (5 bases). V lost 0 bases and J 4 bases, leaving 10 bases between the germline ends. The CDR3 consists of 15 residues. CDR1 is SGHVS, CDR2 FNYEAQ, per germline. This CDR3 reads CASSLAGDLYNEQFF. The CDR3 nucleotides are TGTGCCAGCAGCTTAGCGGGAGATTTATACAATGAGCAGTTCTTC.

This clonotype was counted many times. The chain is built from TRBV12-3 or TRBV12-4 and TRBJ2-5; TRBD2 matches at 8 bases. The V gene end was trimmed by 6 bases and the J gene end by 5 bases; junction bases not matched to a gene: 5. CDR3 size: 13 residues. The CDR3 is CASSGGARETQYF. The CDR3 DNA reads as TGTGCCAGCAGCGGGGGGGCCCGGGAGACCCAGTACTTC.

This clonotype was detected many times. The chain carries TRBV28 and TRBJ2-3; 7 bases match TRBD1. This CDR3 spans 15 amino acids. The V and J ends lost 5 bases and 2 bases, in that order; junction bases with no gene match: 7. CDR1 is MDHEN and CDR2 is SYDVKM in the germline V gene. In DNA form, the CDR3 reads TGTGCCAGCAGTGTTCAGGGGGTCCACACAGATACGCAGTATTTT. This sequence encodes CASSVQGVHTDTQYF. The full variable domain, completed using reference TRBV28 and TRBJ2-3, is DVKVTQSSRYLVKRTGEKVFLECVQDMDHENMFWYRQDPGLGLRLIYFSYDVKMKEKGDIPEGYSVSREKKERFSLILESASTNQTSMYLCASSVQGVHTDTQYFGPGTRLTVL.

This clonotype was observed at least ten times. This sequence joins TRBV12-3 or TRBV12-4 and TRBJ1-2; 10 nucleotides line up with TRBD1. The trim removed 5 bases at V and 4 bases at J, leaving 10 bases unmatched. This CDR3 comprises 16 residues. CDR3 sequence reads: CASSLGQGVSLYGYTF. The CDR3 DNA reads as TGTGCCAGCAGTCTTGGACAGGGGGTGAGCCTCTATGGCTACACCTTC.

This clonotype was picked up many times. J is TRBJ2-1 and V is TRBV7-2; weak D call: TRBD1 (6 bases). Germline V gene sequence: CDR1 SGHTA, CDR2 FQGNSA. The germline V and J ends were trimmed by 5 bases and 6 bases, with 17 bases remaining between them. There are 15 residues in the CDR3. In DNA form, the CDR3 reads TGTGCCAGCAGCCCCCGGGGTTCACAGGGCAATGAGCAGTTCTTC. Its protein is CASSPRGSQGNEQFF.

This clonotype was seen at least ten times. For the CDR3, the DNA is TGTGCCAGCAGCTCAGGGAACGAGCAGTACTTC. Its protein is CASSSGNEQYF. The V call is TRBV11-3, the J call TRBJ2-7; TRBD1 might be the D (5 bases). CDR3 size: 11 residues. CDR1 and CDR2 (germline): SGHNT, YENEEA. V lost 4 bases and J lost 5, with 6 bases in between.

This clonotype was observed a handful of times. This rearrangement joins TRBV4-1 to TRBJ2-7; possible D gene TRBD1, 5 bases. This CDR3 comprises 14 residues. Germline V gives CDR1 MGHRA, CDR2 YSYEKL. V was shortened by 1 base and J by 3 bases, with 10 bases between the two germline ends. CDR3 nucleotides: TGCGCCAGCAGCCAAGTCGAAGGGGTCTACGAGCAGTACTTC. Its protein is CASSQVEGVYEQYF.

J is TRBJ1-2 and V is TRBV9; possible D gene TRBD1, 5 bases. V was pared by 4 bases and J by 4 bases, with 11 bases between. From germline, CDR1 is SGDLS and CDR2 YYNGEE. The CDR3 sequence is 13 residues long. The chain's CDR3 is CASSRGEFYGYTF. The CDR3 DNA is TGTGCCAGCAGCCGAGGGGAGTTCTATGGCTACACCTTC.

This clonotype was observed many times. The chain couples TRBV7-9 to TRBJ2-5; D might be TRBD1 or TRBD2, each matching 5 bases. The germline CDR1 and CDR2 sequences are SEHNR and FQNEAQ (reference sequence). This CDR3 contains 14 residues. The V gene lost 5 bases and the J gene lost 2 bases, with 12 bases spanning the gap. CDR3 residues: CASSGPRGQETQYF. CDR3 bases: TGTGCCAGCAGCGGTCCGAGGGGACAAGAGACCCAGTACTTC.

Ten or more counts support this clonotype. This chain links TRBV20-1 with TRBJ1-1; D ambiguous. CDR1 and CDR2 from the germline V gene are DFQATT and SNEGSKA (reference sequence). Trimming took off 6 bases at V and 2 bases at J, with 13 bases between the two ends. The CDR3 consists of 13 residues. CDR3 region: CSAPDVRNTEAFF. DNA of the CDR3: TGCAGTGCCCCGGACGTACGAAACACTGAAGCTTTCTTT.

This rearrangement joins TRBV5-1 to TRBJ1-1; D ambiguous. Trimming cost V 1 base and J 4 bases, with 11 bases left between them. The CDR3 sequence is 14 residues long. Germline V gives CDR1 SGHRS, CDR2 YFSETQ. As DNA, the CDR3 is TGCGCCAGCAGCTTGATCGGGGTTCGCACTGAAGCTTTCTTT. It specifies CASSLIGVRTEAFF.

This clonotype occurred many times. The chain joins TRBV20-1 to TRBJ2-7; 10 nucleotides line up with TRBD2. V trimming: 3 bases; J trimming: 2 bases; junction bases outside the gene matches: 4. The CDR3 has 14 amino acids. Germline lookup yields CDR1 DFQATT and CDR2 SNEGSKA (reference sequence). This CDR3 reads CSASSGGLAYEQYF. The DNA of the CDR3 is TGCAGTGCTAGTAGCGGGGGGCTCGCCTACGAGCAGTACTTC.

A word on this clonotype: A read error is likely, as this CDR3 ends without the conserved phenylalanine or tryptophan. V and J are TRBV12-3 or TRBV12-4 and TRBJ2-5; possible D gene TRBD1, 6 bases. Trimming left V 4 bases short and J 2 bases short, with 8 bases between. CDR3 size: 13 residues. CDR3: CASSWDKQETQYV. Written as DNA, the CDR3 is TGTGCCAGCAGTTGGGACAAACAAGAGACCCAGTACGTC.

A few counts support this clonotype. Here the CDR3 DNA reads TGCGCCAGCAGCCTACCCGTTGGAGCGGGAGATTACAATGAGCAGTTCTTC. Translated: CASSLPVGAGDYNEQFF. The V gene is TRBV5-1, the J gene TRBJ2-1; 8 positions agree with TRBD2. V shed 4 bases and J 4 bases; nucleotides not matched to a gene: 13. The CDR3 is 17 residues long. CDR1 SGHRS and CDR2 YFSETQ come from the germline V gene.

This clonotype showed up many times. V is TRBV7-9 and J is TRBJ2-3; D remains unclear. This CDR3 has 12 residues. V was shortened by 5 bases and J by 2 bases, with 5 bases between the two germline ends. The germline CDR1 and CDR2 sequences are SEHNR and FQNEAQ (reference sequence). Here the CDR3 reads CASSQNTDTQYF. CDR3 DNA sequence: TGTGCCAGCAGCCAAAACACAGATACGCAGTATTTT. The variable domain in full, with the rest retrieved from reference TRBV7-9 and TRBJ2-3, is DTGVSQNPRHKITKRGQNVTFRCDPISEHNRLYWYRQTLGQGPEFLTYFQNEAQLEKSRLLSDRFSAERPKGSFSTLEIQRTEQGDSAMYLCASSQNTDTQYFGPGTRLTVL.

This clonotype was observed at least ten times. The gene calls are TRBV28 and TRBJ1-1, with D hard to call. Looked up from germline, CDR1 is MDHEN and CDR2 is SYDVKM. The length of the CDR3 is 13 residues. Deletions cut 2 bases from V and 5 bases from J, with 9 bases between. The CDR3 loop reads CASSLGVETEAFF. CDR3 nucleotide sequence: TGTGCCAGCAGTTTAGGGGTGGAGACTGAAGCTTTCTTT.

Worth noting for this clonotype: A much more abundant neighbour one base away suggests this may be a read error. The gene calls are TRBV12-3 or TRBV12-4 and TRBJ2-5, with a possible D match to TRBD2 (6 bases). V was shortened by 3 bases and J by 5 bases, with 13 bases between the two germline ends. This CDR3 region has 14 residues. CDR3 region: CASSFGTGGETQYF. The CDR3 bases are TGTGCCAGCAGTTTCGGGACTGGCGGTGAGACCCAGTACTTC.

This clonotype was seen ten or more times. This rearrangement joins TRBV5-1 to TRBJ2-3; 12 bases fit TRBD2. The CDR3 totals 17 residues. Germline V gives CDR1 SGHRS, CDR2 YFSETQ. Germline trimming cut 3 bases from V and 3 bases from J; bases unmatched to any gene: 8. CDR3 protein: CASSSLLAGGMTDTQYF. CDR3 coding DNA: TGCGCCAGCAGCTCCTTACTAGCGGGGGGTATGACAGATACGCAGTATTTT.

This clonotype was seen ten or more times. The rearrangement uses TRBV6-5 and TRBJ1-2, with a tentative D call TRBD1 (6 bases). The V and J ends lost 6 bases and 4 bases respectively, with 12 bases between them. Germline V gene sequence: CDR1 MNHEY, CDR2 SVGAGI. The CDR3 length is 13 residues. In DNA, the CDR3 is TGTGCCAGCAGGTACACAGGGAGCTATGGCTACACCTTC. Its translation: CASRYTGSYGYTF.

This chain connects TRBV20-1 to TRBJ2-3; no definite D call. V was pared by 2 bases and J by 6 bases, with 9 bases between. From germline, CDR1 is DFQATT and CDR2 SNEGSKA (reference sequence). CDR3 size: 12 residues. This chain's CDR3 is CSARLVSDTQYF. Written as DNA, the CDR3 is TGCAGTGCTAGACTAGTCAGCGATACGCAGTATTTT.